The present TCR beta chain was sequenced within a study of shared clonotypes between healthy human individuals. Notes on the study in general: Apart from blood, nothing was sampled; tissue repertoires likely differ.

Sequencing was performed with immunoSEQ multiplex PCR; in TCRdb, only in-frame clones are kept and a portion is missing. This table holds almost 750,000 clones, roughly 72% found once. Note on this clone: What it binds is unknown.

The CDR3 sequence is 15 residues long. Per germline, CDR1 MNHEY and CDR2 SMNVEV (reference sequence). V shed 3 bases and J shed 0 bases, with 10 bases lying between them. Specimen: memory CD4+ T cells sorted from blood. As to subset: CD45RA-negative fraction. The sequence came from a woman under 40 in good health. This rearrangement joins TRBV27 to TRBJ2-3; D unclear. The CDR3 spells CASSLVKTSTDTQYF. CDR3 DNA: TGTGCCAGCAGTTTGGTCAAAACTAGCACAGATACGCAGTATTTT.